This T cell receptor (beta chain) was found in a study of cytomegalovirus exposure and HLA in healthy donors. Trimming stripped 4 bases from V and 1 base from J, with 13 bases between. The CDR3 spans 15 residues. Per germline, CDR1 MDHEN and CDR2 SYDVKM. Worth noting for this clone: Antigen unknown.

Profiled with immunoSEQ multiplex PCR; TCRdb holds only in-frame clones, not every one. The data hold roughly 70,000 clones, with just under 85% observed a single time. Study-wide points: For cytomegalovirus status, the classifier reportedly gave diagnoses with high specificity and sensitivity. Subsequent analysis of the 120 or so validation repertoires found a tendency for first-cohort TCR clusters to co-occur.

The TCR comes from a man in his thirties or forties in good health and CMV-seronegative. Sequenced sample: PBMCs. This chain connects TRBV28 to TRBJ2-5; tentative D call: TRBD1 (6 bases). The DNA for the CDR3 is TGTGCCAGCAGTTGGGGCAGGGGTTTCCAAGAGACCCAGTACTTC. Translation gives CASSWGRGFQETQYF.